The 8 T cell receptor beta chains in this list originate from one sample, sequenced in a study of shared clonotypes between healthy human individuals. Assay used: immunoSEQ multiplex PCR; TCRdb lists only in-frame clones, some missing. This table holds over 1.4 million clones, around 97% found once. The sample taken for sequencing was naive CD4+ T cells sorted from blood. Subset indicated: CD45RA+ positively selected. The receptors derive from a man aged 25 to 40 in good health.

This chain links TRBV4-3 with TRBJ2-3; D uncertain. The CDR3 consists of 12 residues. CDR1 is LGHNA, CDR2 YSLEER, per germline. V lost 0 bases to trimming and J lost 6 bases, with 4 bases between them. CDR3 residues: CASSQDLDTQYF. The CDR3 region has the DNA TGCGCCAGCAGCCAAGATTTGGATACGCAGTATTTT.

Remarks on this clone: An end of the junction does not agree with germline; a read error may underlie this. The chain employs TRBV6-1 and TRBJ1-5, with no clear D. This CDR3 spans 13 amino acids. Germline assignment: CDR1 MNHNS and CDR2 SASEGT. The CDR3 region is CASREDTDQPQHF. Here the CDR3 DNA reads TGTGCCAGCAGAGAAGACACGGATCAGCCCCAGCATTTT.

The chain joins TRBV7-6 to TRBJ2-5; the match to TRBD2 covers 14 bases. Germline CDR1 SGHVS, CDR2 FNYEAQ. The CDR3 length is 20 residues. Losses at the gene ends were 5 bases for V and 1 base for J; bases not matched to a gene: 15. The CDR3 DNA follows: TGTGCCAGCAGCCTGCGAATAGGGACTAGCGGGAGAGTAGGCCAAGAGACCCAGTACTTC. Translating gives CASSLRIGTSGRVGQETQYF.

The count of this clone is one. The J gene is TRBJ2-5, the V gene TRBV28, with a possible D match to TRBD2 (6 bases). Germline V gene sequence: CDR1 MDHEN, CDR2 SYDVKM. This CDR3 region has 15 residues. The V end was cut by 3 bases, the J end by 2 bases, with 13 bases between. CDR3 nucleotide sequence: TGTGCCAGCAGTTTCACGGGAGTGGGTCAAGAGACCCAGTACTTC. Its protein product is CASSFTGVGQETQYF.

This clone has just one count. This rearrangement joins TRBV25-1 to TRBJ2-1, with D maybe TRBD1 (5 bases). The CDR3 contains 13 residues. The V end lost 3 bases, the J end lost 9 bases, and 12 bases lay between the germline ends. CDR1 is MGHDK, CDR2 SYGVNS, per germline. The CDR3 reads CASSDLGVPEQFF. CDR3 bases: TGTGCCAGCAGTGATCTAGGGGTGCCTGAGCAGTTCTTC.

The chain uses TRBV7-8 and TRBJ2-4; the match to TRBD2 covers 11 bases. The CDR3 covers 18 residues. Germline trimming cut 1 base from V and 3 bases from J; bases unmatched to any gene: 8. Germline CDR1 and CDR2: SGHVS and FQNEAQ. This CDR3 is CASSLVVAGGPGKNIQYF. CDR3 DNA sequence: TGTGCCAGCAGCTTAGTGGTAGCGGGAGGGCCTGGCAAAAACATTCAGTACTTC.

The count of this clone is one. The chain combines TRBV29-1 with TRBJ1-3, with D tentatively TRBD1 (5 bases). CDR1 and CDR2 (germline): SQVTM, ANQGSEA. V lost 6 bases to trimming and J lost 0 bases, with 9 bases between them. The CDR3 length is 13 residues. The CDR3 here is CSVDKSSGNTIYF. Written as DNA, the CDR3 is TGCAGCGTGGACAAGAGCTCTGGAAACACCATATATTTT.

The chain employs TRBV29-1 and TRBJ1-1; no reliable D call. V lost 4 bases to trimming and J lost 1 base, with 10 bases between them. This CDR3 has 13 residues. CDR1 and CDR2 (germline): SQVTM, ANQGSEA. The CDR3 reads CSVVVGPNTEAFF. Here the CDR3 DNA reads TGCAGCGTTGTAGTCGGCCCGAACACTGAAGCTTTCTTT.